What follows describes a single T cell receptor beta chain. The record originates from a study of shared clonotypes between healthy human individuals. The CDR3 runs 15 residues. Trimming took 6 bases from V and 3 from J, leaving 17 bases between them. In germline, CDR1 is MDHEN, CDR2 SYDVKM. The protocol was immunoSEQ multiplex PCR, while the TCRdb copy is restricted to in-frame clones and leaves out a portion. The sample contains some 2,100,000 clones, around 95% of which appear only once. Sequenced sample: naive CD4+ T cells sorted from blood. Noted subset: CD45RA+ positively selected. The V call is TRBV28, the J call TRBJ1-1; D is uncertain. The clonotype comes from a man aged 18-30 years in good health. For the CDR3, the DNA is TGTGCCAGCAGGAGGTACGGCGCTTTCGACACTGAAGCTTTCTTT. It specifies CASRRYGAFDTEAFF.